The present TCR beta chain was sequenced within a study of graft-versus-host responses after intestinal transplantation. On the study more broadly: Tacrolimus plus steroids were given to all recipients for roughly 3 years, preceded by anti-thymocyte globulin induction.

V was cut by 5 bases and J by 2 bases, with 9 bases left in between. The CDR3 is 13 residues long. The germline CDR1 and CDR2 sequences are SGHTA and FQGNSA. Study-level results: Recipient marrow showed GvH clones, some seen first in ileum or blood.

With respect to this clone: What it recognizes is unknown.

Libraries were prepared by immunoSEQ multiplex PCR; TCRdb keeps only in-frame clonotypes and omits some of them. The table has 70,000 or so clones, roughly 84% seen once; the top ten hold 0.39%. This TCR was sampled from a human donor who was the organ donor for an intestinal transplant. The material sequenced was unstimulated CD4+ T cells sorted from spleen or lymph node cells, taken before transplant. The chain employs TRBV7-2 and TRBJ1-2, with no clear D. CDR3 loop: CASSLQENYGYTF. The CDR3 DNA sequence: TGTGCCAGCAGCCTTCAGGAAAACTATGGCTACACCTTC.